This TCR beta chain originates from a study of T cell repertoires in cytomegalovirus infection. The overall study: From public TCR beta signatures came an indication of both CMV infection and matching HLA type.

Comments on this clonotype: Its antigen is unknown.

Findings and caveats of the study: There were carriers of CMV plus the relevant HLA, and cumulative public TCR beta family frequency identified them. The ex vivo response was dominated by HLA-C-restricted CMV-specific TCR beta clonotypes.

With V trimmed by 4 bases and J by 6 bases, 3 bases remained unmatched. The CDR3 is 13 residues long. Germline CDR1 DFQATT, CDR2 SNEGSKA (reference sequence). TCRdb re-called the reads with MiXCR, one entry per CDR3 protein. The table includes roughly 720,000 distinct CDR3 sequences, 35% to 45% detected once. The receptor was isolated from a human donor in good health (CMV status not recorded). Some clones in this sample may be carry-over from other donors' samples. The specimen was PBMCs. V usage is TRBV20-1 and J usage is TRBJ1-4; the match to TRBD1 covers 9 bases. CDR3 residues: CSATRDRDEKLFF. CDR3 DNA sequence: TGCAGTGCTACCCGGGACAGGGATGAAAAACTGTTTTTT.